The text below deals with one T cell receptor (beta chain). Germline values: CDR1 MNHEY, CDR2 SVGAGI. The trim removed 5 bases at V and 1 base at J, leaving 1 base unmatched. This CDR3 has 13 residues. The data originate from a study of blood T cell repertoires in COVID-19. Measured with immunoSEQ multiplex PCR; TCRdb has only the in-frame clones, and not every one. The sample includes some 330,000 clones, 88% seen only once; the top ten take around 5%. This chain links TRBV6-5 with TRBJ1-1, with 7 nucleotides matching TRBD1. The receptor's source is a man in his thirties or forties who had recovered from COVID-19. Sequenced: PBMCs or T cells enriched from blood (not recorded which). The CDR3 region is CASSRQGNTEAFF. In nucleotides, the CDR3 is TGTGCCAGCAGTCGACAGGGGAACACTGAAGCTTTCTTT.